This record concerns one TCR beta chain sequence. Original processing notes: Reference gene primer amplification gave nucleated cell count estimates. Method: immunoSEQ multiplex PCR; TCRdb's copy keeps in-frame clones and lacks some. That table is the source of V, J and clone size, and D and trimming were worked out from the DNA. The repertoire holds some 220,000 clones, approximately 81% seen once, with 5% to 6.5% in the top ten. This entry comes from a study of blood T cell repertoires in COVID-19. Study-level background: Acute and convalescent COVID-19 specimens originated in the United States, Italy and Spain. PBMCs, B-cell-depleted T cells, or T cells were the source of the cDNA or gDNA that made up the material.

V shed 3 bases and J shed 1 base, with 25 bases lying between them. Germline V gene data show CDR1 as LGHNT and CDR2 as FRNRAP. The CDR3 is 19 residues long. V and J are TRBV12-5 and TRBJ2-7; D unclear. The specimen was peripheral blood. This TCR derives from a woman aged 55-69 years who had recovered from COVID-19. CDR3 in DNA: TGTGCTAGTGGTTTCCTCCGTCCACTCACCAACCAGGAATCCTACGAGCAGTACTTC. Amino acid sequence: CASGFLRPLTNQESYEQYF.